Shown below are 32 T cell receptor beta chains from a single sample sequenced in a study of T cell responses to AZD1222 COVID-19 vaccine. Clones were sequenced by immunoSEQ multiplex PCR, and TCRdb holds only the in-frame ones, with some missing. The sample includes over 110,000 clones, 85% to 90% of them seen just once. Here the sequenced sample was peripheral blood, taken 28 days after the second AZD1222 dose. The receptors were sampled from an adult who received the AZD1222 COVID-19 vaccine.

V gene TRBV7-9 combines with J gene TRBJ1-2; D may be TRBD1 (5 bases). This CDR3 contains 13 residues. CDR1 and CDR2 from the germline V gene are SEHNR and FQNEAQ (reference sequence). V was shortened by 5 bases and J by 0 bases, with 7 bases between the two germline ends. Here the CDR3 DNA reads TGTGCCAGCAGCAAGGACACTAACTATGGCTACACCTTC. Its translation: CASSKDTNYGYTF.

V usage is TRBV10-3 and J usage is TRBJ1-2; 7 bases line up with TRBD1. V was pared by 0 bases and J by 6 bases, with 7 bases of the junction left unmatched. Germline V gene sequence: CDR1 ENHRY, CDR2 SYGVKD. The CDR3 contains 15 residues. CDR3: CAISESMGQNNGYTF. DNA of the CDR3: TGTGCCATCAGTGAGTCGATGGGACAGAATAATGGCTACACCTTC.

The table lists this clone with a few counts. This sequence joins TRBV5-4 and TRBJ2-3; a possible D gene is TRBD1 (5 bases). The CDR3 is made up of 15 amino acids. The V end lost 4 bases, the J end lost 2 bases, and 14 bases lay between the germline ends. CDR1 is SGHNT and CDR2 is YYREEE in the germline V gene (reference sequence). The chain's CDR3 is CASSPDSGITDTQYF. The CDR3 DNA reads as TGTGCCAGCAGCCCTGACAGTGGGATCACAGATACGCAGTATTTT.

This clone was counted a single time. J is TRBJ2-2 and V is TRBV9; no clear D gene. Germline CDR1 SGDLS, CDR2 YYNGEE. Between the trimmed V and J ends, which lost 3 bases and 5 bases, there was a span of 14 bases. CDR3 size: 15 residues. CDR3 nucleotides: TGTGCCAGCAGCGGAGCCAGTTTTGGAACCGGGGAGCTGTTTTTT. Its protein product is CASSGASFGTGELFF.

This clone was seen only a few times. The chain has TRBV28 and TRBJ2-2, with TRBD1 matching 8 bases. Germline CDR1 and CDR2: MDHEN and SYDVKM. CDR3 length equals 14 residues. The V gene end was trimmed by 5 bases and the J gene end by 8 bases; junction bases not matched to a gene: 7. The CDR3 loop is CASSLTGGSGELFF. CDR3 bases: TGTGCCAGCAGTCTCACAGGGGGATCAGGGGAGCTGTTTTTT.

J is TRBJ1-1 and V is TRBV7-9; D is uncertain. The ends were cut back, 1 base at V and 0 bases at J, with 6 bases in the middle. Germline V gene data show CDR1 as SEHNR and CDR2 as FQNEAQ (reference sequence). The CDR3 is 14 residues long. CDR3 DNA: TGTGCCAGCAGCTTAGATGGAGTGAACACTGAAGCTTTCTTT. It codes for CASSLDGVNTEAFF.

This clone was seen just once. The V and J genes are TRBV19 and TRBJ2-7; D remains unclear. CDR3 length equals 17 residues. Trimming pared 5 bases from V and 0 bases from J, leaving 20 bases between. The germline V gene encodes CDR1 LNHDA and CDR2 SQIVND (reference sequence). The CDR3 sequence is CASSPPWGVGSSYEQYF. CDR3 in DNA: TGTGCCAGTAGTCCACCTTGGGGTGTGGGGTCCTCCTACGAGCAGTACTTC.

The CDR3 loop reads CAWSVLRSASETQYF. Written as DNA, the CDR3 is TGTGCCTGGAGTGTACTACGTTCTGCTTCAGAGACCCAGTACTTC. The gene calls are TRBV30 and TRBJ2-5; no clear D. Germline loops: CDR1 GTSNPN, CDR2 SVGIG (reference sequence). The CDR3 is 15 residues long. The V and J ends lost 0 bases and 4 bases respectively, with 15 bases between them.

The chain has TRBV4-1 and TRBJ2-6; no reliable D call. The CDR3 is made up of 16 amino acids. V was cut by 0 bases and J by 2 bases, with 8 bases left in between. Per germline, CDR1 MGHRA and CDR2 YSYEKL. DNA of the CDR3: TGCGCCAGCAGCCAAGATTGGGGTCCTGGGGCCAACGTCCTGACTTTC. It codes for CASSQDWGPGANVLTF.

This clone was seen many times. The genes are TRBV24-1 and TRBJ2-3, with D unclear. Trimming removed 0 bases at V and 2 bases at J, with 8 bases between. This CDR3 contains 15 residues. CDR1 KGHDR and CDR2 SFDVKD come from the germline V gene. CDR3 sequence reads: CATSDLGQDTDTQYF. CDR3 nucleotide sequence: TGTGCCACCAGTGATTTGGGGCAGGACACAGATACGCAGTATTTT.

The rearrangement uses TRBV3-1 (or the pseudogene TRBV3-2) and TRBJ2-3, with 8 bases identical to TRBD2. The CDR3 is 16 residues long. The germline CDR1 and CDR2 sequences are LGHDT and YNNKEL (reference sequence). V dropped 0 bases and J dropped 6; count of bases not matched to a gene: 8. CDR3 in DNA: TGTGCCAGCAGCCAAGATTCGGGCGGGAGGTCGGATACGCAGTATTTT. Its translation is CASSQDSGGRSDTQYF.

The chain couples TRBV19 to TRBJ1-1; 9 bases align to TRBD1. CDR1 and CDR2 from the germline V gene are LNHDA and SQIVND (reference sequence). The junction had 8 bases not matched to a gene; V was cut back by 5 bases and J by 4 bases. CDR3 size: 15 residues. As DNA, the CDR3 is TGTGCCAGTAGTCCGGACAGGGGAGTGGTCACTGAAGCTTTCTTT. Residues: CASSPDRGVVTEAFF.

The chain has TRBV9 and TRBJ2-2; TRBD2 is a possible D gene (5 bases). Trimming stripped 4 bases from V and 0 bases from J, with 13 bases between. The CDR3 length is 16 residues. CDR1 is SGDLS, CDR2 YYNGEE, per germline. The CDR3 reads CASSKAPGTNTGELFF. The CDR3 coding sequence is TGTGCCAGCAGCAAAGCCCCCGGGACGAACACCGGGGAGCTGTTTTTT. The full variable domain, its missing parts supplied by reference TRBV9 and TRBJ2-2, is DSGVTQTPKHLITATGQRVTLRCSPRSGDLSVYWYQQSLDQGLQFLIQYYNGEERAKGNILERFSAQQFPDLHSELNLSSLELGDSALYFCASSKAPGTNTGELFFGEGSRLTVL.

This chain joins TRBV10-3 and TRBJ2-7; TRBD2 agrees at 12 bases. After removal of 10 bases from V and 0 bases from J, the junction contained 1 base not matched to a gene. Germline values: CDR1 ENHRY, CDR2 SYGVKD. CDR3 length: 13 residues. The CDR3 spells CARGLAGSYEQYF. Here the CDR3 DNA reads TGTGCCAGGGGACTAGCGGGCTCCTACGAGCAGTACTTC.

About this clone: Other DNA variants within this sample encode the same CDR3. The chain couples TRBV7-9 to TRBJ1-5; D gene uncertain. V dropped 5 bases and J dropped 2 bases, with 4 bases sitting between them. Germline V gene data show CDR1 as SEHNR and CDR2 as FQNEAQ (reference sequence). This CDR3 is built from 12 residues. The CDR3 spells CASSSGNQPQHF. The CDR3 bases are TGTGCCAGCAGCAGTGGCAATCAGCCCCAGCATTTT.

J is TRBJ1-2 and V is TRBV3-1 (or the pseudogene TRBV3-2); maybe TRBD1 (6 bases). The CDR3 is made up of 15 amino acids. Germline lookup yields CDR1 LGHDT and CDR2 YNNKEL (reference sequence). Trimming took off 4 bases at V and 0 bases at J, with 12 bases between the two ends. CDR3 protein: CASSPYGQTNYGYTF. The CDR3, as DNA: TGTGCCAGCAGCCCCTACGGACAGACTAACTATGGCTACACCTTC.

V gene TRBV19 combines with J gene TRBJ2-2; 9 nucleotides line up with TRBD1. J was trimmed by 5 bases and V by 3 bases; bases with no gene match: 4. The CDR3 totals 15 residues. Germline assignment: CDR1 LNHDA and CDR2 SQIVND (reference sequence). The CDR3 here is CASSMGQGGTGELFF. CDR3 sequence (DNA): TGTGCCAGTAGTATGGGACAGGGAGGAACCGGGGAGCTGTTTTTT. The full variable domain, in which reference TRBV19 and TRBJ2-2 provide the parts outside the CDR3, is DGGITQSPKYLFRKEGQNVTLSCEQNLNHDAMYWYRQDPGQGLRLIYYSQIVNDFQKGDIAEGYSVSREKKESFPLTVTSAQKNPTAFYLCASSMGQGGTGELFFGEGSRLTVL.

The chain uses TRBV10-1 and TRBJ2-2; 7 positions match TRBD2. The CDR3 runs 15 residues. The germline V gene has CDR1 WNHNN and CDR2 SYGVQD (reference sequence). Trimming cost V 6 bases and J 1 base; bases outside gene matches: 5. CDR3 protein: CASSRTRENTGELFF. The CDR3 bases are TGCGCCAGCAGCCGGACTAGGGAGAACACCGGGGAGCTGTTTTTT.

The CDR3 DNA follows: TGCGCCAGCAGCTTGGAGTCTTGGCAGGCTAGCACAGATACGCAGTATTTT. It codes for CASSLESWQASTDTQYF. V usage is TRBV5-1 and J usage is TRBJ2-3; D gene unclear. Germline V gene sequence: CDR1 SGHRS, CDR2 YFSETQ. There are 17 residues in the CDR3. V shed 0 bases and J shed 0 bases, with 14 bases lying between them.

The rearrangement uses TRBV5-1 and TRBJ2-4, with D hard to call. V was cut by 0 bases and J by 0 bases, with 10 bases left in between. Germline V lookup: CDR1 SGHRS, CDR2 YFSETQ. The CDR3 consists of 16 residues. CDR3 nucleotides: TGCGCCAGCAGCTTGGGGGTCAATCTAGCCAAAAACATTCAGTACTTC. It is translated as CASSLGVNLAKNIQYF.

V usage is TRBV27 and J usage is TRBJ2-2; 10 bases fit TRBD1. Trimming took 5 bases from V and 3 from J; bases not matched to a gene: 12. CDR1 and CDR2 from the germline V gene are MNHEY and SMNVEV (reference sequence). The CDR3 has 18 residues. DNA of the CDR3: TGTGCCAGCAGTCTCACCGGGACAGGGGTTTCGGACACCGGGGAGCTGTTTTTT. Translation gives CASSLTGTGVSDTGELFF.

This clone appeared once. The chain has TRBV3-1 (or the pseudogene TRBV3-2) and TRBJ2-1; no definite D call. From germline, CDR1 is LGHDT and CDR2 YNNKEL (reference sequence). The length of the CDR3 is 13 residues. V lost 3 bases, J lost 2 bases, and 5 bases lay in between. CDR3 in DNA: TGTGCCAGCAGCCAGCAGACCTACAATGAGCAGTTCTTC. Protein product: CASSQQTYNEQFF.

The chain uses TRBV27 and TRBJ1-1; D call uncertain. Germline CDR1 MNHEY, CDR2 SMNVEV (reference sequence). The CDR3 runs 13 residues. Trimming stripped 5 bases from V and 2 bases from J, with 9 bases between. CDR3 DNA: TGTGCCAGCAGTCGCACGACTAACACTGAAGCTTTCTTT. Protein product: CASSRTTNTEAFF.

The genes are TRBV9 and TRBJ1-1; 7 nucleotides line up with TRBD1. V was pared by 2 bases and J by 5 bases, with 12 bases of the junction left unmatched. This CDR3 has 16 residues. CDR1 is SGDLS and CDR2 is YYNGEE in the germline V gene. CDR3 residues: CASSVSTGALRTEAFF. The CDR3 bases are TGTGCCAGCAGCGTCTCAACAGGGGCCCTGCGGACTGAAGCTTTCTTT.

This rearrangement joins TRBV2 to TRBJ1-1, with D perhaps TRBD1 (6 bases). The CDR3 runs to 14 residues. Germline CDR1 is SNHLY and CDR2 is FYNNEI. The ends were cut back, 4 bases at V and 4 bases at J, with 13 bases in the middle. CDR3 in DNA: TGTGCCAGCAGTGTGGGGGGCGCTAGCACTGAAGCTTTCTTT. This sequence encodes CASSVGGASTEAFF. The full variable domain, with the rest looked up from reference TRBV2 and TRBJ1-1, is EPEVTQTPSHQVTQMGQEVILRCVPISNHLYFYWYRQILGQKVEFLVSFYNNEISEKSEIFDDQFSVERPDGSNFTLKIRSTKLEDSAMYFCASSVGGASTEAFFGQGTRLTVV.

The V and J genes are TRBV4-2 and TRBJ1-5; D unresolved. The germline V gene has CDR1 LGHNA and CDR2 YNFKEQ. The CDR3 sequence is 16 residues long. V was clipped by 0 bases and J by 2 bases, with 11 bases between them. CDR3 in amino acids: CASSQELALGNQPQHF. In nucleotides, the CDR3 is TGTGCCAGCAGCCAAGAATTGGCATTGGGCAATCAGCCCCAGCATTTT.

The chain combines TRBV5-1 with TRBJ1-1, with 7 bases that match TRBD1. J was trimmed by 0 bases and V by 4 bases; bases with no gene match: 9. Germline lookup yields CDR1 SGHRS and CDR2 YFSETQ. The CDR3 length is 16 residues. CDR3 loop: CASSRGQALMNTEAFF. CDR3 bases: TGCGCCAGCAGCCGAGGACAGGCCCTCATGAACACTGAAGCTTTCTTT.

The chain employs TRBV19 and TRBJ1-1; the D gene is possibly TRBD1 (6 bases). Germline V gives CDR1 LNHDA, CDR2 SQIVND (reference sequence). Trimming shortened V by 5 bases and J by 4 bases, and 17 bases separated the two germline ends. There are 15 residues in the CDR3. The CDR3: CASSPLLGGGTEAFF. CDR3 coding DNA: TGTGCCAGTAGTCCCCTCTTAGGGGGAGGCACTGAAGCTTTCTTT.

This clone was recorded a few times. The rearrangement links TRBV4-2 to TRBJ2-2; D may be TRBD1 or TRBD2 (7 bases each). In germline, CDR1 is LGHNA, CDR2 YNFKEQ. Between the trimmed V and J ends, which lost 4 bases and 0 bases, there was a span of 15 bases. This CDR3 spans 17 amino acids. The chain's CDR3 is CASSPGGAPPNTGELFF. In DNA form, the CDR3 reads TGTGCCAGCAGCCCAGGGGGGGCACCGCCGAACACCGGGGAGCTGTTTTTT.

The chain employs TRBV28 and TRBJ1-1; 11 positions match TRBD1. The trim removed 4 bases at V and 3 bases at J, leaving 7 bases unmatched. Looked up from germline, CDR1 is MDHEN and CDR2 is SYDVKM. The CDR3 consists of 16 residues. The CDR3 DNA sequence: TGTGCCAGCAGTTCACCTAGGACAGGGGGCTACACTGAAGCTTTCTTT. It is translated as CASSSPRTGGYTEAFF.

The CDR3 loop reads CASKDENTGELFF. The CDR3 nucleotides are TGTGCCAGCAAGGATGAGAACACCGGGGAGCTGTTTTTT. The J gene is TRBJ2-2, the V gene TRBV2; D not resolved. Germline V gives CDR1 SNHLY, CDR2 FYNNEI. The CDR3 runs 13 residues. V lost 7 bases and J 1 base, leaving 7 bases between the germline ends.

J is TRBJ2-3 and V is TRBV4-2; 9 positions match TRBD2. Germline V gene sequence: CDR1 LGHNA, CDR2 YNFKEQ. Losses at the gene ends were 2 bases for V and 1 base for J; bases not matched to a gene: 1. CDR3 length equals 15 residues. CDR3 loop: CASSQRGGGTDTQYF. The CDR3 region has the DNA TGTGCCAGCAGCCAACGCGGGGGGGGCACAGATACGCAGTATTTT.